The source of this T cell receptor (beta chain) is a study of ipilimumab plus nivolumab after autologous stem cell transplantation. The CDR3 is 15 residues long. Germline CDR1 is SGHRS and CDR2 is YFSETQ. V shed 0 bases and J shed 4 bases, with 10 bases lying between them. Starting 14 to 28 days after autologous transplant, ipilimumab 1 mg/kg was given. Through week 26, nivolumab 3 mg/kg IV was given weeks 1, 4, 7, 10, then biweekly. Data came from immunoSEQ multiplex PCR; TCRdb stores just in-frame clones and leaves some out. The table lists about 47,000 clones, nearly 90% of them singletons, with about 0.97% in the top ten.

The source was PBMCs, collected in a trial of ipilimumab plus nivolumab as post-transplant consolidation. The sequence derives from a male donor with multiple myeloma. V gene TRBV5-1 combines with J gene TRBJ2-2; the D gene is possibly TRBD1 (6 bases). The CDR3 coding sequence is TGCGCCAGCAGCTTGGAGGGGGTTGGCACCGGGGAGCTGTTTTTT. Protein: CASSLEGVGTGELFF.